The 9 T cell receptor beta chains presented below share a single source sample, sequenced in a study of breast tumors, draining lymph nodes, adjacent tissues. The lymph nodes were axillary draining lymph nodes from breast cancer patients. MiXCR, run by TCRdb on the multiplex PCR reads, gives a single entry per CDR3 protein. The table records 130,000 or so distinct CDR3 sequences, about 33% of them present only once. The sample comprised axillary lymph node tissue. These receptors were collected from a female donor with breast cancer. Some clones in this sample may be carry-over from other donors' samples.

A remark on this clonotype: Relative to the germline gene, one junction end is altered; a read error may explain this. The chain carries TRBV12-3 or TRBV12-4 and TRBJ2-3, with TRBD1 matching 8 bases. CDR3 length: 16 residues. CDR3 protein: CAGSPASGTGADTQYF. The CDR3 nucleotides are TGTGCCGGCAGTCCAGCGTCCGGGACAGGCGCAGATACGCAGTATTTT.

The rearrangement joins TRBV6-6 to TRBJ1-5; no clear D gene. This CDR3 is 13 amino acids long. Trimming cost V 5 bases and J 4 bases, with 9 bases left between them. CDR1 MNHNY and CDR2 SVGAGI come from the germline V gene (reference sequence). As DNA, the CDR3 is TGTGCCAGCAGTCACGATGGTAATCAGCCCCAGCATTTT. Residues: CASSHDGNQPQHF.

This sequence joins TRBV12-3 or TRBV12-4 and TRBJ2-7; D tentatively reads TRBD1 or TRBD2 (5 bases each). V gave up 4 bases and J gave up 2 bases, with 12 bases separating them. The CDR3 runs to 14 residues. The CDR3 reads CASSYPGRAYEQYF. The DNA for the CDR3 is TGTGCCAGCAGTTATCCGGGACGTGCCTACGAGCAGTACTTC.

This clonotype was found a few times. This may be a read error, as it is one base from a much larger clone. The chain couples TRBV6-1 to TRBJ2-7; a weak D match, TRBD1 (5 bases). The CDR3 covers 14 residues. Trimming took off 5 bases at V and 2 bases at J, with 13 bases between the two ends. Germline V gives CDR1 MNHNS, CDR2 SASEGT. CDR3: CASSQVGQPYEQYV. The CDR3 bases are TGTGCCAGCAGTCAAGTCGGACAACCCTACGAGCAGTACGTC.

On this clonotype itself: With a much larger clone just one base away, this may be a read error. This chain uses TRBV7-7 with TRBJ2-3; 12 bases are a match to TRBD1. The DNA end favors TRBJ1-5, so the J call may be wrong. CDR3 length: 15 residues. From germline, CDR1 is SSHAT and CDR2 FNYEAQ (reference sequence). This chain's CDR3 is CASSPGTGGIDTQHF. Written as DNA, the CDR3 is TGTGCTAGCAGCCCCGGGACAGGGGGCATAGATACGCAGCATTTT.

There are many counts of this clonotype. This chain links TRBV6-1 with TRBJ2-3, with D perhaps TRBD2 (6 bases). V lost 6 bases and J lost 1, with 11 bases in between. The germline CDR1 and CDR2 sequences are MNHNS and SASEGT. The CDR3 sequence is 14 residues long. The CDR3 nucleotides are TGTGCCAGCAGCCCCGGGGGAGGCACAGATACGCAGTATTTT. Translating it yields CASSPGGGTDTQYF.

This clonotype was recorded many times. The chain uses TRBV28 and TRBJ1-3; D gene uncertain. Looked up from germline, CDR1 is MDHEN and CDR2 is SYDVKM. The V end lost 3 bases, the J end lost 1 base, and 7 bases lay between the germline ends. This CDR3 spans 14 amino acids. The DNA of the CDR3 is TGTGCCAGCAGTTTCCGTGGATCTGGAAACACCATATATTTT. Protein: CASSFRGSGNTIYF. The variable domain in full, with the rest retrieved from reference TRBV28 and TRBJ1-3, is DVKVTQSSRYLVKRTGEKVFLECVQDMDHENMFWYRQDPGLGLRLIYFSYDVKMKEKGDIPEGYSVSREKKERFSLILESASTNQTSMYLCASSFRGSGNTIYFGEGSWLTVV.

The rearrangement links TRBV7-6 to TRBJ2-5, with 10 positions matching TRBD1. V trimming: 5 bases; J trimming: 4 bases; junction bases outside the gene matches: 7. CDR3 length: 15 residues. Germline loops: CDR1 SGHVS, CDR2 FNYEAQ. The CDR3 here is CASSEQTGGGETQYF. The CDR3, as DNA: TGTGCCAGCAGCGAACAGACAGGGGGCGGAGAGACCCAGTACTTC.

As concerns this clonotype: One junction end disagrees with the germline gene, perhaps due to a read error. The J gene is TRBJ1-1, the V gene TRBV29-1; D gene uncertain. Germline V gene data show CDR1 as SQVTM and CDR2 as ANQGSEA. The CDR3 length is 15 residues. Written as DNA, the CDR3 is TGCAGCGTTGAACCGCAGGAGACCATGAACACTGAAGCTCTCTTT. Its protein product is CSVEPQETMNTEALF.